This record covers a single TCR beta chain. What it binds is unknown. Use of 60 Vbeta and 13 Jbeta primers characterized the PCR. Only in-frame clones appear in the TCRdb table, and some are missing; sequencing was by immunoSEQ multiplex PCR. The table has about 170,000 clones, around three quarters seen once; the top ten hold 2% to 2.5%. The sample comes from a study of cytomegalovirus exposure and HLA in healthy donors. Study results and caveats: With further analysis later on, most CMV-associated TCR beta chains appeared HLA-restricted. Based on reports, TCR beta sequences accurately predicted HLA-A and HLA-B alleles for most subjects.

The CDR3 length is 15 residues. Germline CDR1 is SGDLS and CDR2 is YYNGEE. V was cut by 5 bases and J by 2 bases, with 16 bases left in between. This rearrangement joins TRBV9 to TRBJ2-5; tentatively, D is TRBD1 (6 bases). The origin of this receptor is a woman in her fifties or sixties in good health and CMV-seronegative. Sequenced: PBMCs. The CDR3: CASSPPQGTQETQYF. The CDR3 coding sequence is TGTGCCAGCAGTCCCCCACAGGGTACTCAAGAGACCCAGTACTTC.